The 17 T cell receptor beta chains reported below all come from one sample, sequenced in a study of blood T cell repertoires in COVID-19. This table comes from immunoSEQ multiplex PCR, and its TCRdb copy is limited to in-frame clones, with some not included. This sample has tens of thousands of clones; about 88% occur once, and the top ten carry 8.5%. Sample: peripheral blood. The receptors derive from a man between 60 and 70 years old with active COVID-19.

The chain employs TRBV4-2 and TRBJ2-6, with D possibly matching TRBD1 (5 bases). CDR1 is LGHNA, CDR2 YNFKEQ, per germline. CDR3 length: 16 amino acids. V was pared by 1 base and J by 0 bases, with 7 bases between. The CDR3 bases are TGTGCCAGCAGCCAAGGGACAACCTCTGGGGCCAACGTCCTGACTTTC. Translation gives CASSQGTTSGANVLTF.

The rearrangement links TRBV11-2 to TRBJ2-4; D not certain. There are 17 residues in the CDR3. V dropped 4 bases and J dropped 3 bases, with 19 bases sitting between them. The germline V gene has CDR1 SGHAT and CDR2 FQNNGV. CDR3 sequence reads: CASSSFSVLEGKNIQYF. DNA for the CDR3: TGTGCCAGCAGCTCTTTCTCTGTCCTAGAAGGCAAAAACATTCAGTACTTC.

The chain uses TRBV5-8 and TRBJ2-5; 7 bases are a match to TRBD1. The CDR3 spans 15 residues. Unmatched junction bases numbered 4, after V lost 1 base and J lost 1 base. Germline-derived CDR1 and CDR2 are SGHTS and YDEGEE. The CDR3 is CASSLPGTAQETQYF. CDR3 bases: TGTGCCAGCAGCTTGCCCGGGACAGCCCAAGAGACCCAGTACTTC.

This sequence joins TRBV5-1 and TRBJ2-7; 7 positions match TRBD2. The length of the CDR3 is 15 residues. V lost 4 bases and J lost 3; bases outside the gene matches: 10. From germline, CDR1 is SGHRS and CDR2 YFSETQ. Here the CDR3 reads CASSGGKRGYYEQYF. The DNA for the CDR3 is TGCGCCAGCAGCGGCGGGAAGCGGGGTTACTACGAGCAGTACTTC. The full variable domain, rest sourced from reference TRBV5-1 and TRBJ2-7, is KAGVTQTPRYLIKTRGQQVTLSCSPISGHRSVSWYQQTPGQGLQFLFEYFSETQRNKGNFPGRFSGRQFSNSRSEMNVSTLELGDSALYLCASSGGKRGYYEQYFGPGTRLTVT.

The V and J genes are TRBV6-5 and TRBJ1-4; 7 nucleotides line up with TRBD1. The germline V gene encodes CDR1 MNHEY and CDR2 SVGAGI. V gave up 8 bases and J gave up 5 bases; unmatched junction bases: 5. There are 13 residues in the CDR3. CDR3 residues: CASDRTGNEKLFF. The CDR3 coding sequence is TGTGCCAGCGATAGGACAGGAAATGAAAAACTGTTTTTT.

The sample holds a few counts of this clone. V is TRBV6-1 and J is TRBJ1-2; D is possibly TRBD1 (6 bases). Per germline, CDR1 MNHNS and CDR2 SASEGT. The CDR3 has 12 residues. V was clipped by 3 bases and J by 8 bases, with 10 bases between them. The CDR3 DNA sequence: TGTGCCAGCAGTGACGGGGGGCCCGGCTACACCTTC. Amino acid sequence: CASSDGGPGYTF.

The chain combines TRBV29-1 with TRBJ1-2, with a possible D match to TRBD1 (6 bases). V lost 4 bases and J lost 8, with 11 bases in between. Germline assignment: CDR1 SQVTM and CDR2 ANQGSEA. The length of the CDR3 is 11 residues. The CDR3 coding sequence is TGCAGCGTTGGCGGGGGCCTGGGCTACACCTTC. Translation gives CSVGGGLGYTF.

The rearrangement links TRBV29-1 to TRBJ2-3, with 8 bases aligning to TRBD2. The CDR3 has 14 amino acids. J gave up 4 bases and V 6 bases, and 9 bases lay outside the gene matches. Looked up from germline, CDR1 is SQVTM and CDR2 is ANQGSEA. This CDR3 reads CSVPLAGTADTQYF. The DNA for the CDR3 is TGCAGCGTCCCATTAGCGGGAACCGCAGATACGCAGTATTTT.

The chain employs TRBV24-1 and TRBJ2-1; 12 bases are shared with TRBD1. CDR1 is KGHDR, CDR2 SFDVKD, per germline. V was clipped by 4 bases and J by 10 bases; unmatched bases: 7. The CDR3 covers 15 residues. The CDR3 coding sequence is TGTGCCACCAGTGACAGGGACAGGGGGCAGGGGGAGCAGTTCTTC. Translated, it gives CATSDRDRGQGEQFF.

CDR3 sequence (DNA): TGTGCCAGCAGCTTACTCCTAGCGGGAGTACCGAACACCGGGGAGCTGTTTTTT. It translates to CASSLLLAGVPNTGELFF. The chain uses TRBV11-2 and TRBJ2-2; 10 bases map to TRBD2. Germline CDR1 is SGHAT and CDR2 is FQNNGV. V was clipped by 2 bases and J by 0 bases; unmatched bases: 6. This CDR3 contains 18 residues.

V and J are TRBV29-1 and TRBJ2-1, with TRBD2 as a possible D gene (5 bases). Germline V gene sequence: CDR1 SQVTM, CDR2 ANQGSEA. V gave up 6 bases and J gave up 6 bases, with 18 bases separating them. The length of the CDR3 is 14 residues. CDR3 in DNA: TGCAGCGTCCCCATCCCGGGCCGGGGCAATGAGCAGTTCTTC. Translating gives CSVPIPGRGNEQFF.

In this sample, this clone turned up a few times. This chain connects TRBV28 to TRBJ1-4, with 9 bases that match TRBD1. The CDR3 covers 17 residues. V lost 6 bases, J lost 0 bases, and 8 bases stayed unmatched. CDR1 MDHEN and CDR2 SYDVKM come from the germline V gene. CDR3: CASRGTGGLATNEKLFF. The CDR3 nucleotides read TGTGCCAGCAGGGGTACAGGGGGCCTCGCAACTAATGAAAAACTGTTTTTT.

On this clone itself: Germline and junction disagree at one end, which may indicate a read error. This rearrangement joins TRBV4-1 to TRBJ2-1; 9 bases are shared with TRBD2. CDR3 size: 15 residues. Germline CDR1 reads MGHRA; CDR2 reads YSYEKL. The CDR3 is CASSQGTSLNNEQFF. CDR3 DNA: TGCGCCAGCAGTCAAGGGACTAGCCTTAACAATGAGCAGTTCTTC.

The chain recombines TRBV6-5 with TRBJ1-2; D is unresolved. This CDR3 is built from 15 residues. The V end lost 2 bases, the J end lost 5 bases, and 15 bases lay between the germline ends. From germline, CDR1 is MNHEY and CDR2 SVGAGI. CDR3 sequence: CASSYGSGLLYGYTF. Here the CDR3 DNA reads TGTGCCAGCAGTTACGGCAGCGGCCTTCTTTATGGCTACACCTTC.

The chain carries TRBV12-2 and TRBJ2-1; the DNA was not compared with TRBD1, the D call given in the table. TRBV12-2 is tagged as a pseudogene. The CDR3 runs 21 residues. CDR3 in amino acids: CASRFVGGQGPVRTRLNEQFF. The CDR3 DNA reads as TGTGCAAGTCGCTTCGTCGGGGGACAGGGCCCGGTCAGGACCAGGCTCAATGAGCAGTTCTTC.

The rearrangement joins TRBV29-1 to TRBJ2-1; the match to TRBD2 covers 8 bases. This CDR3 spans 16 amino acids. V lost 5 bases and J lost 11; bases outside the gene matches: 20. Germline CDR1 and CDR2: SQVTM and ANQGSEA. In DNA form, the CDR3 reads TGCAGCGTTATAACGTCCGGGACCATCACTAGCGGAAAGCAGTTCTTC. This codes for CSVITSGTITSGKQFF.

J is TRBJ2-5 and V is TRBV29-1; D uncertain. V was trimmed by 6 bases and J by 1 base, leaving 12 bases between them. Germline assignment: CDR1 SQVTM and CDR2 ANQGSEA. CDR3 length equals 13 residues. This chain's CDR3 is CSVPAQVQETQYF. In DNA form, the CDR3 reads TGCAGCGTGCCAGCCCAGGTCCAAGAGACCCAGTACTTC.